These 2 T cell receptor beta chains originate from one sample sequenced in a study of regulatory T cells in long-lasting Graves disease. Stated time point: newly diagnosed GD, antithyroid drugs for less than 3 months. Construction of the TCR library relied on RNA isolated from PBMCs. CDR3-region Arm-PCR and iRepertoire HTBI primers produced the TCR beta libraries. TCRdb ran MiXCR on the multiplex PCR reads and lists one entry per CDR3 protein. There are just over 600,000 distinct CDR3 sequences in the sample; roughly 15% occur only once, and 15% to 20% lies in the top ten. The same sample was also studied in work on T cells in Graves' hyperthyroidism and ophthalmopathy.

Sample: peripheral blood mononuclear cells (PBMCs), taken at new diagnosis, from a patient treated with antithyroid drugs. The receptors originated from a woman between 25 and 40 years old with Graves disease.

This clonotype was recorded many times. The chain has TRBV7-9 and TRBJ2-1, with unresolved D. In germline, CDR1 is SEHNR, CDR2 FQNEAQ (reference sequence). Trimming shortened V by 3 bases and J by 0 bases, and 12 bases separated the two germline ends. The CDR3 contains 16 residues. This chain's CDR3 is CASSLTSGFSYNEQFF. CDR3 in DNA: TGTGCCAGCAGCTTGACCTCAGGTTTCTCCTACAATGAGCAGTTCTTC.

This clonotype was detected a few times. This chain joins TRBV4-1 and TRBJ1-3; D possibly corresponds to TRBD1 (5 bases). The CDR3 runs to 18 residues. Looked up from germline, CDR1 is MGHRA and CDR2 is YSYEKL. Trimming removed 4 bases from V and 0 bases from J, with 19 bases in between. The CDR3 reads CASSLGIPSRVSGNTIYF. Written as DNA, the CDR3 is TGCGCCAGCAGCCTGGGAATCCCTTCCAGGGTCTCTGGAAACACCATATATTTT.